A selection of T cell receptor beta chains follows, all from one sample in a study of cytomegalovirus exposure and HLA in healthy donors. The protocol was immunoSEQ multiplex PCR, while the TCRdb copy is restricted to in-frame clones and leaves out a portion. Altogether around 100,000 clones are present, approximately 58% being singletons, with the ten largest covering 2.2%. Sequencing was carried out using PBMCs. The receptors shown here come from a woman aged 25 to 39 in good health and CMV-seronegative. Each CDR3 is given with its conserved first and last residue. Each record gives: clone size, V gene, D gene, J gene, CDR3 protein, CDR3 DNA. The D gene is left open where the match is weak. Size tells how often a clone was seen (once, few, many) or the class of an expanded clone, and some rows leave it out.

>-|TRBV6-6|-|TRBJ2-3
CASSYSTGAGDTQYF
TGTGCCAGCAGTTACTCAACGGGAGCTGGAGATACGCAGTATTTT
>-|TRBV7-2|-|TRBJ1-1
CASSPQVPNTEAFF
TGTGCCAGCAGCCCCCAGGTGCCGAACACTGAAGCTTTCTTT
>few|TRBV2|-|TRBJ2-7
CASSEADSYEQYF
TGTGCCAGCAGTGAAGCAGACAGCTACGAGCAGTACTTC
>-|TRBV10-1|-|TRBJ2-7
CASSAPGQLEQYF
TGCGCCAGCAGTGCCCCTGGACAGCTCGAGCAGTACTTC
>-|TRBV2|TRBD1|TRBJ1-2
CASSFAGGSDGYTF
TGTGCCAGCAGTTTCGCAGGGGGTTCGGACGGCTACACCTTC
>-|TRBV15|TRBD1|TRBJ2-7
CATSREGQGTHEQYF
TGTGCCACCAGCAGAGAAGGACAGGGGACCCACGAGCAGTACTTC
>few|TRBV7-2|-|TRBJ2-2
CASSLRAGGTNTGELFF
TGTGCCAGCAGCCTCAGAGCTGGCGGGACGAACACCGGGGAGCTGTTTTTT
>-|TRBV10-3|TRBD2|TRBJ2-1
CAISGRLADNEQFF
TGTGCCATCAGCGGACGACTAGCGGACAATGAGCAGTTCTTC
>once|TRBV19|-|TRBJ2-5
CASSIAGILQETQYF
TGTGCCAGTAGTATAGCAGGCATCCTCCAAGAGACCCAGTACTTC
>-|TRBV28|-|TRBJ2-5
CASTNREGEETQYF
TGTGCCAGCACTAACCGAGAGGGGGAAGAGACCCAGTACTTC
>-|TRBV30|-|TRBJ1-1
CAWSATGNTEAFF
TGTGCCTGGAGCGCAACAGGGAACACTGAAGCTTTCTTT
>-|TRBV5-8|TRBD2|TRBJ2-7
CARPLIAGNSYEQYF
TGTGCCAGACCTCTCATAGCGGGCAACTCCTACGAGCAGTACTTC
>few|TRBV5-4|-|TRBJ2-2
CASSSDPRGYTGELFF
TGTGCCAGCAGCTCGGACCCCAGGGGTTACACCGGGGAGCTGTTTTTT
>-|TRBV7-2|TRBD2|TRBJ2-4
CASSSLAENIQYF
TGTGCCAGCAGCTCGCTAGCGGAAAACATTCAGTACTTC
>-|TRBV10-3|-|TRBJ1-3
CAISDGTLSGNTIYF
TGTGCCATCAGTGACGGGACACTGTCTGGAAACACCATATATTTT
>-|TRBV19|-|TRBJ1-1
CASRVDRAGEAFF
TGTGCCAGTAGAGTTGACCGGGCGGGTGAAGCTTTCTTT
>few|TRBV7-9|TRBD1|TRBJ1-4
CASSLETGSREKLFF
TGTGCCAGCAGCTTAGAGACAGGGTCACGCGAAAAACTGTTTTTT
>-|TRBV11-2|-|TRBJ1-6
CASSAGGAPLHF
TGTGCCAGCAGCGCCGGGGGGGCACCCCTCCACTTT